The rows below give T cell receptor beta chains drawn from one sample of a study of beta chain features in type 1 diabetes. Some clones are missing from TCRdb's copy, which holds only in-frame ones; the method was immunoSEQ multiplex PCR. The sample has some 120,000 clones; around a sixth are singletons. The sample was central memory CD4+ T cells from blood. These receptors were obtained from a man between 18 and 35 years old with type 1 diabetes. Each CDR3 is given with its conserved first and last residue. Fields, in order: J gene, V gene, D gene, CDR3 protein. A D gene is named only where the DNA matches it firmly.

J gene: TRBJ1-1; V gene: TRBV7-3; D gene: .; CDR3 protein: CASSARRTTTAFF
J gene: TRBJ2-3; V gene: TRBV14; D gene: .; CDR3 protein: CASSPSSDTQYF
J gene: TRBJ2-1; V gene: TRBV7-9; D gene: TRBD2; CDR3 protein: CASSRTRNEQFF
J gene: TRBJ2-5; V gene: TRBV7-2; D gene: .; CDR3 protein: CASSPRTQETQYF
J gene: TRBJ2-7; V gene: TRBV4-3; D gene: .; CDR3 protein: CASSRVRGIPSYEQYF
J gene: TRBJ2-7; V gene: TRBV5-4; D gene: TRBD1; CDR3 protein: CASSRNRDRGKDEQYF
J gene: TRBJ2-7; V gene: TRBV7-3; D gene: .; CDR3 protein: CASTFDYTRVLGQYF
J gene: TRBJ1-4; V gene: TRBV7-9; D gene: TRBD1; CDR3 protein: CASSLAGGYEKLFF
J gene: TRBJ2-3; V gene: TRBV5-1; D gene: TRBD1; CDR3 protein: CASSPGQDLDTQYF
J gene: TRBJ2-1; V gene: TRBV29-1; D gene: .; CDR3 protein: CSVIRDSPYNEQFF
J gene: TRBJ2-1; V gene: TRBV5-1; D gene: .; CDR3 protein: CAPSDGRWNEQFF
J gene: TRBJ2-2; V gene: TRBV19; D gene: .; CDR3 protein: CASSTPTAPNTGELFF